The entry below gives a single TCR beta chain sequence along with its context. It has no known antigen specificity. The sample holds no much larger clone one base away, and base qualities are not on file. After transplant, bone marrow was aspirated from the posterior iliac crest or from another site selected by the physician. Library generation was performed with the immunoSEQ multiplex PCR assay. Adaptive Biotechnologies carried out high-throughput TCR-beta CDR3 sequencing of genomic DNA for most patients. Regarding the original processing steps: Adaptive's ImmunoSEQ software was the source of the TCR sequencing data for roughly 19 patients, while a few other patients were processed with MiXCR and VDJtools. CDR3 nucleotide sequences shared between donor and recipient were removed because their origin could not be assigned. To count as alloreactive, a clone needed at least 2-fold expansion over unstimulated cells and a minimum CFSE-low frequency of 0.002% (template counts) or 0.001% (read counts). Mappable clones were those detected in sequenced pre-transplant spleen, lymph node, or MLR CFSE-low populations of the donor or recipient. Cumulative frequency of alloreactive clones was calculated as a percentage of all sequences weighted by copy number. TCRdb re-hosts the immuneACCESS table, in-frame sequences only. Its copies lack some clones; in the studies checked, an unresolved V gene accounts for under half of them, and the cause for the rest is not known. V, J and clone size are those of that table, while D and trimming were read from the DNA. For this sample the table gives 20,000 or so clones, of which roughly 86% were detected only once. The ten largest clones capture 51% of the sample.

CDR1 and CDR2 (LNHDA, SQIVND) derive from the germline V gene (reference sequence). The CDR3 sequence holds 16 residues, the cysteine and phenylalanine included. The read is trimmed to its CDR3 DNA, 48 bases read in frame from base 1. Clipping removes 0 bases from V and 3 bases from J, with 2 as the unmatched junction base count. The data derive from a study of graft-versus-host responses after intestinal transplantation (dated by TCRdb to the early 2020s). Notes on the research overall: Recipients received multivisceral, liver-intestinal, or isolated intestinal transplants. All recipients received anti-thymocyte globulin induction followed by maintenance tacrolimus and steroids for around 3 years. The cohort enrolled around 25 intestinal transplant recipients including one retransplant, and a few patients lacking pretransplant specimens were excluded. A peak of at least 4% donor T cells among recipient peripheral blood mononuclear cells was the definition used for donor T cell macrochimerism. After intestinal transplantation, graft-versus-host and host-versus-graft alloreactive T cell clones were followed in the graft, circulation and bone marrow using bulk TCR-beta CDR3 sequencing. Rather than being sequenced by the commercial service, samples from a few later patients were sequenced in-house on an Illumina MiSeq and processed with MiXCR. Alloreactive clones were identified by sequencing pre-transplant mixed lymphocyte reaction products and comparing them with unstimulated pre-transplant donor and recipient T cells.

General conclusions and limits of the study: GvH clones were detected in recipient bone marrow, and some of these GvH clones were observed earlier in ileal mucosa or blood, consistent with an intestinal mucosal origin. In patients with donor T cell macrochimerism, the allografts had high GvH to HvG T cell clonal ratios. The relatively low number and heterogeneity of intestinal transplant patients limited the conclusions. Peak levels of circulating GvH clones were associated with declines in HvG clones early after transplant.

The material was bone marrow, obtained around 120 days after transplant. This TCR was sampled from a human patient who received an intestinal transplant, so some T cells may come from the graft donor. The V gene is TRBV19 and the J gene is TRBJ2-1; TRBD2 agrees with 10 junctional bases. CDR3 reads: CASSIDGLAVYNEQFF. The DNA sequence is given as TGTGCCAGTAGTATAGATGGACTAGCGGTCTACAATGAGCAGTTCTTC. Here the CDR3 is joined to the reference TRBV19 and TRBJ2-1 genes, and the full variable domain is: DGGITQSPKYLFRKEGQNVTLSCEQNLNHDAMYWYRQDPGQGLRLIYYSQIVNDFQKGDIAEGYSVSREKKESFPLTVTSAQKNPTAFYLCASSIDGLAVYNEQFFGPGTRLTVL.